The entry below describes one TCR beta chain. The antigen is undetermined. The record originates from a study of blood T cells in healthy people across ages. The CDR3 sequence is 17 residues long. Germline-derived CDR1 and CDR2 are SGHRS and YFSETQ. The V gene lost 0 bases and the J gene lost 0 bases, with 13 bases spanning the gap. Sample-barcoded 5' priming and a J-beta primer mix drove a second PCR of 7 to 11 cycles. MiXCR was run by TCRdb on the 5' RACE reads, yielding one entry per CDR3 protein. Of approximately 680,000 distinct CDR3 sequences listed, roughly 32% are singletons. Study-level results: Across samples, TCR beta diversity tracked strongly with naive T cell percentage.

Total RNA extracted from each sample amounted to at least 6 micrograms. The V call is TRBV5-1, the J call TRBJ2-1, with TRBD2 as a possible D gene (5 bases). This receptor was taken from a woman older than 75 in good health. Input material: blood. CDR3 sequence (DNA): TGCGCCAGCAGCTTGGGGATGACTACTAGCTCCTACAATGAGCAGTTCTTC. Its protein is CASSLGMTTSSYNEQFF. The variable domain in full, with the rest retrieved from reference TRBV5-1 and TRBJ2-1, is KAGVTQTPRYLIKTRGQQVTLSCSPISGHRSVSWYQQTPGQGLQFLFEYFSETQRNKGNFPGRFSGRQFSNSRSEMNVSTLELGDSALYLCASSLGMTTSSYNEQFFGPGTRLTVL.